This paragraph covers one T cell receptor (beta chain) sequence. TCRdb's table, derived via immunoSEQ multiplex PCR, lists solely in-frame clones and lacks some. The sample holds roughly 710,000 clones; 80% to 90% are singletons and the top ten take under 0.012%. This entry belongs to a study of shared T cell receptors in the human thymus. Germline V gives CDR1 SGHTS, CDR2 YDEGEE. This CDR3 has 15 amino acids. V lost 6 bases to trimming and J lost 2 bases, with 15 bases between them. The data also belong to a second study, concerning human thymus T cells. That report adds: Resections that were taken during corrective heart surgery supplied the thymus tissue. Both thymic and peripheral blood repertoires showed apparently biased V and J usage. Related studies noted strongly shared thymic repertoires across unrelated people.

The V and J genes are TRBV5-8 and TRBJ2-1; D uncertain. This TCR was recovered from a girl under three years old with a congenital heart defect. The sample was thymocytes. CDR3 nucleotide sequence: TGTGCCAGCATCAAAGACTTTGTTCCCTACAATGAGCAGTTCTTC. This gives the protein CASIKDFVPYNEQFF.